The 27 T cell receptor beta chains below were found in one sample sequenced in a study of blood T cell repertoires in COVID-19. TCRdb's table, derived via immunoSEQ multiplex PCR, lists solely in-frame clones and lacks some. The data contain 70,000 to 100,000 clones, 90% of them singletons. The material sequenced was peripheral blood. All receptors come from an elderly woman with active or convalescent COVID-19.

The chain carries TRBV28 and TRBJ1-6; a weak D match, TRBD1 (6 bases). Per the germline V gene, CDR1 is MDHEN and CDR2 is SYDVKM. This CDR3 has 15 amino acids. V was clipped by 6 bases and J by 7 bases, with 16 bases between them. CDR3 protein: CASRLGGLLNSPLHF. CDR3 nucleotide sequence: TGTGCCAGCAGACTGGGGGGGCTGTTGAATTCACCCCTCCACTTT.

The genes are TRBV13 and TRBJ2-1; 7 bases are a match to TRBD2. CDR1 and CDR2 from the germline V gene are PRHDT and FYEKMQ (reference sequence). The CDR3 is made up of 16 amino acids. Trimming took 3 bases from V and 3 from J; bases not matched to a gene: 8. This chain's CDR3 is CASSFGHAGVYNEQFF. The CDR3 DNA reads TGTGCCAGCAGCTTCGGGCACGCGGGAGTCTACAATGAGCAGTTCTTC.

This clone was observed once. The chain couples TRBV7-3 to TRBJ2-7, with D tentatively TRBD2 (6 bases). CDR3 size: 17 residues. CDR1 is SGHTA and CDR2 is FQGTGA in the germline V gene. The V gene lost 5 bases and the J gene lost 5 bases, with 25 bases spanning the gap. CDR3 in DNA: TGTGCCAGCAGCCCTGGGGTCGGCGGAGGCCGGGGGAACGAGCAGTACTTC. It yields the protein CASSPGVGGGRGNEQYF.

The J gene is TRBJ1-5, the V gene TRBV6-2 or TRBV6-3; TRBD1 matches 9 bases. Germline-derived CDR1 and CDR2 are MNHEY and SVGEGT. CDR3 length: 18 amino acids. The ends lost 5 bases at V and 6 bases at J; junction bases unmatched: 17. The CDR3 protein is CASSRRLIRDRAGQPQHF. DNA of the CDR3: TGTGCCAGCAGTCGTAGACTAATCCGGGACAGGGCAGGTCAGCCCCAGCATTTT.

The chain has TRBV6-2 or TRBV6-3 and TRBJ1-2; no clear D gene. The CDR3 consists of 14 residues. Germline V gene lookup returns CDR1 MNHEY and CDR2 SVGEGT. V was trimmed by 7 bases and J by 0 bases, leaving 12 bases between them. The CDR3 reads CASIPKDSNYGYTF. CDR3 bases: TGTGCCAGCATCCCAAAGGACTCTAACTATGGCTACACCTTC.

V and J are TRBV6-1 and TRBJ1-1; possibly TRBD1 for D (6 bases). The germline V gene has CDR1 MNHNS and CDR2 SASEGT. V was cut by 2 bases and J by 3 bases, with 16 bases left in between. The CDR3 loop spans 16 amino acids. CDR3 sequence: CASSEREGTRYTEAFF. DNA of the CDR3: TGTGCCAGCAGTGAAAGGGAGGGGACACGATACACTGAAGCTTTCTTT.

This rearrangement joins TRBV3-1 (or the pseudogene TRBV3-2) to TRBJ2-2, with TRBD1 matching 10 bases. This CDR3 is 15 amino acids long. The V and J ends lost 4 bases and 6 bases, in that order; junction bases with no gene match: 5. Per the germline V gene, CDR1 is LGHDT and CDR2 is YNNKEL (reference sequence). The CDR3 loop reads CASSLRTGGAGELFF. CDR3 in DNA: TGTGCCAGCAGCCTACGGACAGGGGGAGCCGGGGAGCTGTTTTTT.

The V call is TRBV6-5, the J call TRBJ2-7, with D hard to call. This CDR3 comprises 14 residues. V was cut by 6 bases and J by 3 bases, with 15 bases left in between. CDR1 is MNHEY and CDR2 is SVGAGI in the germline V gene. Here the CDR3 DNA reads TGTGCCAGCAGCAGTCGCACCCCCAGCTACGAGCAGTACTTC. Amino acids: CASSSRTPSYEQYF.

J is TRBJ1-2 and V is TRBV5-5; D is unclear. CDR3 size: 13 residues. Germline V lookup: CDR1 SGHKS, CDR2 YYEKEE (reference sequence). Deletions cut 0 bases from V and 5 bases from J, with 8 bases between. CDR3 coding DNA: TGTGCCAGCAGCTTGGAATTCGAGTATGGCTACACCTTC. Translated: CASSLEFEYGYTF.

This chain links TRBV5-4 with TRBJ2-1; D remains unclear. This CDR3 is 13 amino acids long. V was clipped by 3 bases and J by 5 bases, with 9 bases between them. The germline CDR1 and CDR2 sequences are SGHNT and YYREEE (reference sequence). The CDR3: CASSSTRNNEQFF. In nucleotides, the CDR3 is TGTGCCAGCAGCTCTACTCGAAACAATGAGCAGTTCTTC.

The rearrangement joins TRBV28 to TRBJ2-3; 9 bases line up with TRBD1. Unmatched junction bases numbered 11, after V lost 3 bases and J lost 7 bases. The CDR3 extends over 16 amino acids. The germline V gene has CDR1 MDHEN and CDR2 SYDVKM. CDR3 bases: TGTGCCAGCAGTTTTCTTACGGGACAGGGTAGATATACGCAGTATTTT. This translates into CASSFLTGQGRYTQYF.

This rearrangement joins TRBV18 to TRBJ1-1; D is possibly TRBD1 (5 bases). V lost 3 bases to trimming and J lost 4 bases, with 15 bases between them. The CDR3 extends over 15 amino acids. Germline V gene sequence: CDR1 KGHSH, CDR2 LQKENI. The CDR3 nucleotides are TGTGCCAGCTCACCTAATACGGGGGAGTTCACTGAAGCTTTCTTT. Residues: CASSPNTGEFTEAFF.

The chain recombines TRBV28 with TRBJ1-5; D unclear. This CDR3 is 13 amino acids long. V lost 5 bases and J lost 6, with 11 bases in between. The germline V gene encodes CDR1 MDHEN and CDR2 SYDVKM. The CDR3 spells CASSRRGGQPQHF. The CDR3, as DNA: TGTGCCAGCAGTCGCCGTGGAGGTCAGCCCCAGCATTTT.

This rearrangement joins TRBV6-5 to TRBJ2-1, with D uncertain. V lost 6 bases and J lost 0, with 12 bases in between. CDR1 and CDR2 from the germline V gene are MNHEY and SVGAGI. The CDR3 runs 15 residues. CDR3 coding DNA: TGTGCCAGCAGCCGGTTCTCAAGCTCCTACAATGAGCAGTTCTTC. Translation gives CASSRFSSSYNEQFF.

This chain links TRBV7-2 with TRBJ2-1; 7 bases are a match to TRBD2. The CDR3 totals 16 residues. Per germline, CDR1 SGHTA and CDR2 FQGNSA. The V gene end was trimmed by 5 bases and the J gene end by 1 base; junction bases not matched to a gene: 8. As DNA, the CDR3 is TGTGCCAGCAGCCGTGGGGACTACCCATCCTACAATGAGCAGTTCTTC. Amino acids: CASSRGDYPSYNEQFF.

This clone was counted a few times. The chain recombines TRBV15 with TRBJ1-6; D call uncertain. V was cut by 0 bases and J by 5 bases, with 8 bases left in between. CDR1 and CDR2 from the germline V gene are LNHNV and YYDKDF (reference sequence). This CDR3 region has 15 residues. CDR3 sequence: CATSRDSPNNSPLHF. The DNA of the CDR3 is TGTGCCACCAGCAGAGATTCCCCCAATAATTCACCCCTCCACTTT.

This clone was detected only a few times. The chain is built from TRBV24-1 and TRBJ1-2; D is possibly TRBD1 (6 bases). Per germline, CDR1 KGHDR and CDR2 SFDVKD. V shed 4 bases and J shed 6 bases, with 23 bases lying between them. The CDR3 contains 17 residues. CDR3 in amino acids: CATSDHLGGQGENGYTF. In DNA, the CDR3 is TGTGCCACCAGTGACCATTTGGGGGGGCAGGGAGAGAATGGCTACACCTTC.

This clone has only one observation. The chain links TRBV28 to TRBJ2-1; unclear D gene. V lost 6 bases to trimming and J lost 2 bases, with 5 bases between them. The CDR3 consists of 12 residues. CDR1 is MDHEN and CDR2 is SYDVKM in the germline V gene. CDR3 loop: CASSLTYNEQFF. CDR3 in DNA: TGTGCCAGCAGCCTTACCTACAATGAGCAGTTCTTC.

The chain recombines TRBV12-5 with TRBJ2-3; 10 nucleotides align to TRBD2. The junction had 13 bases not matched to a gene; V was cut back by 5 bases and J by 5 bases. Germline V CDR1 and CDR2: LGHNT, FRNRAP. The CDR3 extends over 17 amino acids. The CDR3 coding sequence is TGTGCTAGTGGTCTCGGACTAGCGGACCCCTTGGGAGATACGCAGTATTTT. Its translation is CASGLGLADPLGDTQYF.

CDR3 in amino acids: CASSAGTTNTEAFF. For the CDR3, the DNA is TGTGCCAGTAGTGCCGGGACAACGAACACTGAAGCTTTCTTT. The chain links TRBV19 to TRBJ1-1, with D possibly matching TRBD1 (6 bases). This CDR3 contains 14 residues. Per the germline V gene, CDR1 is LNHDA and CDR2 is SQIVND (reference sequence). The V end was cut by 5 bases, the J end by 1 base, with 11 bases between.

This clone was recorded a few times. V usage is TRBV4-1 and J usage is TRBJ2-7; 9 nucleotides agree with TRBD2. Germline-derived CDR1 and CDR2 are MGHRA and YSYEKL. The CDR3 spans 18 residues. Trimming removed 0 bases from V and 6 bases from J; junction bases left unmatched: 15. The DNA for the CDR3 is TGCGCCAGCAGCCAAGACCGAGTCGAGGCGGGAGGGCGATCCGAGCAGTACTTC. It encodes CASSQDRVEAGGRSEQYF.

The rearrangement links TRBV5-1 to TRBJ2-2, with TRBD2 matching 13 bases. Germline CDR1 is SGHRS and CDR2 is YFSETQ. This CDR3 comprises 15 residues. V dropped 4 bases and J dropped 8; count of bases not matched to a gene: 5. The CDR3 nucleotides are TGCGCCAGCAGCCGGGGACTAGCGGGATCTGGGGAGCTGTTTTTT. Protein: CASSRGLAGSGELFF.

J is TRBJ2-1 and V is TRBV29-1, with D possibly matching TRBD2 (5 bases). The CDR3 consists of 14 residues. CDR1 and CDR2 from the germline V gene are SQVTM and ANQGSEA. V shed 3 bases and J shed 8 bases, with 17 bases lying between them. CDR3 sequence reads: CSVDLGVGGDEQFF. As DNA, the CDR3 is TGCAGCGTTGACTTAGGAGTCGGAGGTGATGAGCAGTTCTTC.

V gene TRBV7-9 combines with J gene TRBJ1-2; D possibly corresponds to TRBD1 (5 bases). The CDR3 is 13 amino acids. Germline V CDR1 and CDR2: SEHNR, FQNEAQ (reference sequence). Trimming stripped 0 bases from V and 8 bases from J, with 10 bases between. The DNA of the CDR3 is TGTGCCAGCAGCTTAGCAGGGGTTGGCGGCTACACCTTC. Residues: CASSLAGVGGYTF.

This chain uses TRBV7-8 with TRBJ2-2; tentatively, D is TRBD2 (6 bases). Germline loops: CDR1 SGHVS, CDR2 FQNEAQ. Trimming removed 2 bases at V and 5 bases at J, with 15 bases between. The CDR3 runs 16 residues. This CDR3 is CASSLRAGTSTGELFF. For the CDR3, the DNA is TGTGCCAGCAGCTTAAGAGCCGGGACTTCGACCGGGGAGCTGTTTTTT. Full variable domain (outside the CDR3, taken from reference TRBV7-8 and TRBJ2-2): GAGVSQSPRYKVAKRGQDVALRCDPISGHVSLFWYQQALGQGPEFLTYFQNEAQLDKSGLPSDRFFAERPEGSVSTLKIQRTQQEDSAVYLCASSLRAGTSTGELFFGEGSRLTVL.

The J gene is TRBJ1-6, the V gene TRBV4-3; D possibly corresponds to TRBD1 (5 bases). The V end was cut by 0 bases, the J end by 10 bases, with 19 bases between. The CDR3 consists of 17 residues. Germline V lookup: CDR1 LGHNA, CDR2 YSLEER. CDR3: CASSQDPPGRLESPLHF. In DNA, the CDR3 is TGCGCCAGCAGCCAAGATCCCCCAGGGCGATTGGAATCACCCCTCCACTTT.

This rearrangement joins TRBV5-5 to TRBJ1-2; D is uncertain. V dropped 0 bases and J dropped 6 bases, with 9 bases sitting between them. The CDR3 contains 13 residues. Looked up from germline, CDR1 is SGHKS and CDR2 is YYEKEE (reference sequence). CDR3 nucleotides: TGTGCCAGCAGCTTGGGACCCGGGGATGGCTACACCTTC. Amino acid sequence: CASSLGPGDGYTF.